This is a list of T cell receptor beta chains from one sample in a study of T cell changes during pregnancy in multiple sclerosis. Measured with immunoSEQ multiplex PCR; TCRdb has only the in-frame clones, and not every one. The table lists tens of thousands of clones, about 88% of them singletons. The specimen comprised CD4+ T cells from peripheral blood mononuclear cells, sampled in the first trimester of pregnancy. These receptors were taken from a female donor with multiple sclerosis, enrolled in a pregnancy study. Each CDR3 is given with its conserved first and last residue. Fields, in order: D gene, clone size, V gene, J gene, CDR3 length, CDR3 DNA, CDR3 protein. The D gene is left open where the match is weak. Clone size is stated in some rows and not others, as once, few, many or a class when expanded.

d_call: NA
clone_size: NA
v_call: TRBV7-2
j_call: TRBJ1-1
cdr3_length: 15
cdr3_nt: TGTGCCAGCAGCTTAGTTCCCAGGGGGAACACTGAAGCTTTCTTT
cdr3_aa: CASSLVPRGNTEAFF

d_call: TRBD2
clone_size: NA
v_call: TRBV27
j_call: TRBJ2-3
cdr3_length: 14
cdr3_nt: TGTGCCAGCAGTTTCGGGCTAGCGGGAGATACGCAGTATTTT
cdr3_aa: CASSFGLAGDTQYF

d_call: TRBD2
clone_size: once
v_call: TRBV5-4
j_call: TRBJ2-1
cdr3_length: 17
cdr3_nt: TGTGCCAGCAGCTGGTTGATCGGGAGGGAGGCGTACAATGAGCAGTTCTTC
cdr3_aa: CASSWLIGREAYNEQFF

d_call: NA
clone_size: NA
v_call: TRBV19
j_call: TRBJ1-5
cdr3_length: 15
cdr3_nt: TGTGCCAGCGCCCACTCCGGGGGTACAGTTCAGCCCCAGCATTTT
cdr3_aa: CASAHSGGTVQPQHF

d_call: NA
clone_size: NA
v_call: TRBV5-1
j_call: TRBJ2-1
cdr3_length: 11
cdr3_nt: TGCGCCAGCAGCGACTTGGACAAGCAGTTCTTC
cdr3_aa: CASSDLDKQFF

d_call: TRBD2
clone_size: NA
v_call: TRBV7-6
j_call: TRBJ2-7
cdr3_length: 14
cdr3_nt: TGTGCCAGCAGCTTAGGCGGGAGGGCCGTCGAGCAGTACTTC
cdr3_aa: CASSLGGRAVEQYF

d_call: TRBD2
clone_size: NA
v_call: TRBV5-1
j_call: TRBJ2-1
cdr3_length: 16
cdr3_nt: TGCGCGTCCGGACTAGCGGGAGGGGTCTCCTACAATGAGCAGTTCTTC
cdr3_aa: CASGLAGGVSYNEQFF

d_call: NA
clone_size: NA
v_call: TRBV6-1
j_call: TRBJ1-2
cdr3_length: 14
cdr3_nt: TGTGCCAGCCGTTCGGGGGGCCGCTCTTATGGCTACACCTTC
cdr3_aa: CASRSGGRSYGYTF

d_call: NA
clone_size: once
v_call: TRBV10-1
j_call: TRBJ2-1
cdr3_length: 14
cdr3_nt: TGCGCCAGCAGTGGTCTAGTCGGTAACAATGAGCAGTTCTTC
cdr3_aa: CASSGLVGNNEQFF

d_call: TRBD2
clone_size: NA
v_call: TRBV13
j_call: TRBJ2-7
cdr3_length: 17
cdr3_nt: TGTGCCAGCACCCTACGTAGCGGGAGGCTAAGCTCCTACGAGCAGTACTTC
cdr3_aa: CASTLRSGRLSSYEQYF

d_call: NA
clone_size: NA
v_call: TRBV7-6
j_call: TRBJ2-5
cdr3_length: 14
cdr3_nt: TGTGCCAGCAGCTTAACGGGGGGCGGGGAGACCCAGTACTTC
cdr3_aa: CASSLTGGGETQYF

d_call: NA
clone_size: NA
v_call: TRBV18
j_call: TRBJ1-1
cdr3_length: 15
cdr3_nt: TGTGCCAGCTCCCCAAACGGACACCTGAGGACTGAAGCTTTCTTT
cdr3_aa: CASSPNGHLRTEAFF

d_call: NA
clone_size: NA
v_call: TRBV6-5
j_call: TRBJ1-2
cdr3_length: 15
cdr3_nt: TGTGCCAGCAGTTATTTAGTCGGAGGAAATGACGGCTACACCTTC
cdr3_aa: CASSYLVGGNDGYTF

d_call: TRBD1
clone_size: NA
v_call: TRBV28
j_call: TRBJ1-2
cdr3_length: 14
cdr3_nt: TGTGCCAGCAGTCCCGAGGGACAGTTTTATGGCTACACCTTC
cdr3_aa: CASSPEGQFYGYTF

d_call: TRBD2
clone_size: NA
v_call: TRBV4-1
j_call: TRBJ2-1
cdr3_length: 16
cdr3_nt: TGCGCCAGCAGCCAAGATGTCCTAGCGGGAGCGCGTGAGCAGTTCTTC
cdr3_aa: CASSQDVLAGAREQFF

d_call: NA
clone_size: NA
v_call: TRBV14
j_call: TRBJ2-2
cdr3_length: 15
cdr3_nt: TGTGCCAGCGGTGCCGGGGTTACGAACACCGGGGAGCTGTTTTTT
cdr3_aa: CASGAGVTNTGELFF

d_call: NA
clone_size: NA
v_call: TRBV7-2
j_call: TRBJ1-5
cdr3_length: 14
cdr3_nt: TGTGCCAGCAGCCCATCAGGGGGCAATCAGCCCCAGCATTTT
cdr3_aa: CASSPSGGNQPQHF

d_call: NA
clone_size: NA
v_call: TRBV4-1
j_call: TRBJ2-2
cdr3_length: 14
cdr3_nt: TGCGCCAGCAGCCAGGGAGATTCACGCGGGGAGCTGTTTTTT
cdr3_aa: CASSQGDSRGELFF

d_call: NA
clone_size: NA
v_call: TRBV30
j_call: TRBJ1-2
cdr3_length: 17
cdr3_nt: TGTGCCTGGCGGCCGGGCGGTGCCGGGACATCAGACTATGGCTACACCTTC
cdr3_aa: CAWRPGGAGTSDYGYTF

d_call: NA
clone_size: NA
v_call: TRBV6-5
j_call: TRBJ1-3
cdr3_length: 13
cdr3_nt: TGTGCCAGCAGTCGCTGGAGCGGGAACACCATATATTTT
cdr3_aa: CASSRWSGNTIYF

d_call: NA
clone_size: few
v_call: TRBV7-9
j_call: TRBJ1-2
cdr3_length: 12
cdr3_nt: TGTGCCAGCAGCTTCAACAGGGCTGGCTACACCTTC
cdr3_aa: CASSFNRAGYTF

d_call: NA
clone_size: NA
v_call: TRBV19
j_call: TRBJ2-2
cdr3_length: 16
cdr3_nt: TGTGCCAGTATCCCGAGGGTAGCAGGGAACACCGGGGAGCTGTTTTTT
cdr3_aa: CASIPRVAGNTGELFF

d_call: TRBD1
clone_size: NA
v_call: TRBV6-1
j_call: TRBJ2-5
cdr3_length: 16
cdr3_nt: TGTGCCAGCAGTGAATCACCGGGACAGGTCGGAGAGACCCAGTACTTC
cdr3_aa: CASSESPGQVGETQYF

d_call: TRBD2
clone_size: NA
v_call: TRBV11-2
j_call: TRBJ2-7
cdr3_length: 17
cdr3_nt: TGTGCCAGCAGCTTAGAGGACAGCGGGAGGGCCTCCTACGAGCAGTACTTC
cdr3_aa: CASSLEDSGRASYEQYF

d_call: TRBD2
clone_size: NA
v_call: TRBV11-1
j_call: TRBJ2-3
cdr3_length: 17
cdr3_nt: TGTGCCAGCAGCTCGGGATCGGGACTAGCGGGACTGGATACGCAGTATTTT
cdr3_aa: CASSSGSGLAGLDTQYF

d_call: NA
clone_size: once
v_call: TRBV2
j_call: TRBJ2-1
cdr3_length: 14
cdr3_nt: TGTGCCAGCAGTGAAGACGGCGGGGACGATGAGCAGTTCTTC
cdr3_aa: CASSEDGGDDEQFF

d_call: TRBD1
clone_size: NA
v_call: TRBV10-3
j_call: TRBJ2-2
cdr3_length: 15
cdr3_nt: TGTGCCATCCGTCGGACAGGGGAGGCTACCGGGGAGCTGTTTTTT
cdr3_aa: CAIRRTGEATGELFF

d_call: NA
clone_size: NA
v_call: TRBV6-5
j_call: TRBJ2-7
cdr3_length: 13
cdr3_nt: TGTGCCAGCAGTTACGGGGAGCGTTACGAGCAGTACTTC
cdr3_aa: CASSYGERYEQYF

d_call: NA
clone_size: NA
v_call: TRBV7-2
j_call: TRBJ1-2
cdr3_length: 15
cdr3_nt: TGTGCCAGCAGCTCCCAGCGGGGGTCGAGCTATGGCTACACCTTC
cdr3_aa: CASSSQRGSSYGYTF

d_call: NA
clone_size: NA
v_call: TRBV9
j_call: TRBJ2-4
cdr3_length: 15
cdr3_nt: TGTGCCAGCAGCGTAGCTGTGGGAGGGGGGAACATTCAGTACTTC
cdr3_aa: CASSVAVGGGNIQYF

d_call: NA
clone_size: NA
v_call: TRBV18
j_call: TRBJ2-1
cdr3_length: 12
cdr3_nt: TGTGCCAGCTCACCAGTCAACACAGGGACGTTCTTC
cdr3_aa: CASSPVNTGTFF

d_call: TRBD1
clone_size: NA
v_call: TRBV18
j_call: TRBJ1-5
cdr3_length: 13
cdr3_nt: TGTGCCAGCTCACCGGACAGGACTTGGCCCCAGCATTTT
cdr3_aa: CASSPDRTWPQHF

d_call: TRBD1
clone_size: NA
v_call: TRBV28
j_call: TRBJ1-5
cdr3_length: 16
cdr3_nt: TGTGCCAGCAGTCCCTCTGACAGGGGGCGCGCAAAGCCCCAGCATTTT
cdr3_aa: CASSPSDRGRAKPQHF

d_call: TRBD2
clone_size: NA
v_call: TRBV2
j_call: TRBJ2-2
cdr3_length: 14
cdr3_nt: TGTGCCAGCCAAGGGACTAGCGCTGCCGGGGAGCTGTTTTTT
cdr3_aa: CASQGTSAAGELFF

d_call: TRBD1
clone_size: once
v_call: TRBV18
j_call: TRBJ1-2
cdr3_length: 14
cdr3_nt: TGTGCCAGCTCAGAAAGTCGGACAGGGGGCTACTACACCTTC
cdr3_aa: CASSESRTGGYYTF

d_call: NA
clone_size: once
v_call: TRBV4-1
j_call: TRBJ1-4
cdr3_length: 16
cdr3_nt: TGCGCCAGCAGCCAAGCCCCCGGTTCTGAGAATGAAAAACTGTTTTTT
cdr3_aa: CASSQAPGSENEKLFF

d_call: TRBD2
clone_size: few
v_call: TRBV7-2
j_call: TRBJ2-1
cdr3_length: 16
cdr3_nt: TGTGCCAGCAGCTTAGGGCTAGCGGGACCGGACAATGAGCAGTTCTTC
cdr3_aa: CASSLGLAGPDNEQFF

d_call: NA
clone_size: NA
v_call: TRBV19
j_call: TRBJ1-5
cdr3_length: 11
cdr3_nt: TGTGCCAGTATGGACATAGGCCCCCAGCATTTT
cdr3_aa: CASMDIGPQHF

d_call: NA
clone_size: few
v_call: TRBV4-2
j_call: TRBJ2-2
cdr3_length: 15
cdr3_nt: TGTGCCAGCAGCCAAGCGGACACGAACACCGGGGAGCTGTTTTTT
cdr3_aa: CASSQADTNTGELFF

d_call: NA
clone_size: NA
v_call: TRBV27
j_call: TRBJ1-3
cdr3_length: 14
cdr3_nt: TGTGCCAGCAGGGACCGAGGGTCTGGAAACACCATATATTTT
cdr3_aa: CASRDRGSGNTIYF

d_call: TRBD2
clone_size: NA
v_call: TRBV7-2
j_call: TRBJ2-1
cdr3_length: 15
cdr3_nt: TGTGCCAGCAGCCCGGCTAGCGGGACCTACAATGAGCAGTTCTTC
cdr3_aa: CASSPASGTYNEQFF

d_call: NA
clone_size: NA
v_call: TRBV5-1
j_call: TRBJ2-1
cdr3_length: 12
cdr3_nt: TGCGCCAGCAGCTTGGCCAACAGGGCCCAGTTCTTC
cdr3_aa: CASSLANRAQFF

d_call: NA
clone_size: once
v_call: TRBV30
j_call: TRBJ2-7
cdr3_length: 12
cdr3_nt: TGTGCCTGGAGACCCTTTTCGGACGAGCAGTACTTC
cdr3_aa: CAWRPFSDEQYF

d_call: NA
clone_size: once
v_call: TRBV5-1
j_call: TRBJ1-3
cdr3_length: 15
cdr3_nt: TGCGCCAGCAGCTGGGCGGGGGTCTCTGGAAACACCATATATTTT
cdr3_aa: CASSWAGVSGNTIYF

d_call: NA
clone_size: NA
v_call: TRBV7-8
j_call: TRBJ2-5
cdr3_length: 14
cdr3_nt: TGTGCCAGCAGCTTACTGAGAGTCCCAGAGACCCAGTACTTC
cdr3_aa: CASSLLRVPETQYF

d_call: NA
clone_size: NA
v_call: TRBV5-1
j_call: TRBJ2-3
cdr3_length: 13
cdr3_nt: TGCGCCAGCAGCCGCCCTGGCTCAGATACGCAGTATTTT
cdr3_aa: CASSRPGSDTQYF

d_call: TRBD1
clone_size: NA
v_call: TRBV10-3
j_call: TRBJ1-2
cdr3_length: 13
cdr3_nt: TGTGCCATCTCCGACAGGGGACCCTATGGCTACACCTTC
cdr3_aa: CAISDRGPYGYTF

d_call: NA
clone_size: few
v_call: TRBV6-1
j_call: TRBJ2-7
cdr3_length: 14
cdr3_nt: TGTGCCAGCAGCCGGACAAGGATGACCTACGAGCAGTACTTC
cdr3_aa: CASSRTRMTYEQYF

d_call: NA
clone_size: NA
v_call: TRBV6-5
j_call: TRBJ2-1
cdr3_length: 16
cdr3_nt: TGTGCCAGCAGTTACTCTGGGTTTCAGGGTTACAATGAGCAGTTCTTC
cdr3_aa: CASSYSGFQGYNEQFF

d_call: NA
clone_size: once
v_call: TRBV19
j_call: TRBJ2-5
cdr3_length: 14
cdr3_nt: TGTGCCAGTAGTATAGCAGGGCCGGGAGAGACCCAGTACTTC
cdr3_aa: CASSIAGPGETQYF

d_call: NA
clone_size: NA
v_call: TRBV7-2
j_call: TRBJ2-5
cdr3_length: 15
cdr3_nt: TGTGCCAGCAGCTTAGCGCGCAGCAGGGGAGAGACCCAGTACTTC
cdr3_aa: CASSLARSRGETQYF